Listed here are 27 T cell receptor beta chains from one sample, sequenced in a study of T cells in narcolepsy. Libraries were prepared by immunoSEQ multiplex PCR; TCRdb keeps only in-frame clonotypes and omits some of them. This sample has 35,000 to 40,000 clones; around 85% occur once, and the top ten carry approximately 1.5%. The source material was CD45RA- memory CD4+ T cells from PBMCs. The source is a human donor with narcolepsy.

J is TRBJ1-2 and V is TRBV10-3; D may be TRBD1 (6 bases). V lost 8 bases to trimming and J lost 0 bases, with 16 bases between them. The germline V gene encodes CDR1 ENHRY and CDR2 SYGVKD. The CDR3 totals 15 residues. The chain's CDR3 is CAIVQGLTSNYGYTF. CDR3 nucleotide sequence: TGTGCCATCGTACAGGGCCTTACCTCTAACTATGGCTACACCTTC.

This chain links TRBV6-1 with TRBJ2-7; D is undetermined. The CDR3 covers 12 residues. From germline, CDR1 is MNHNS and CDR2 SASEGT. Trimming removed 7 bases at V and 7 bases at J, with 14 bases between. CDR3: CASTESVWEQYF. The CDR3 bases are TGTGCCAGCACAGAATCGGTCTGGGAGCAGTACTTC.

The genes are TRBV4-3 and TRBJ2-3; tentative D call: TRBD1 (5 bases). Trimming left V 1 base short and J 0 bases short, with 5 bases between. Germline values: CDR1 LGHNA, CDR2 YSLEER. The CDR3 contains 14 residues. The CDR3, as DNA: TGCGCCAGCAGCCAAGCAGGGAGCACAGATACGCAGTATTTT. Its translation is CASSQAGSTDTQYF.

This chain uses TRBV6-1 with TRBJ2-7; D uncertain. Trimming cost V 8 bases and J 6 bases, with 8 bases left between them. Germline V gives CDR1 MNHNS, CDR2 SASEGT. This CDR3 is 10 amino acids long. The CDR3 coding sequence is TGTGCCAGCTTGTTGGGCGAGCAGTACTTC. Residues: CASLLGEQYF.

This clone was recorded once. The chain uses TRBV5-1 and TRBJ1-2; TRBD1 is a possible D gene (6 bases). Trimming removed 0 bases from V and 5 bases from J, with 14 bases in between. The length of the CDR3 is 15 residues. Looked up from germline, CDR1 is SGHRS and CDR2 is YFSETQ. CDR3 sequence (DNA): TGCGCCAGCAGCTTGGCCGGACAGCAAGCATATGGCTACACCTTC. This codes for CASSLAGQQAYGYTF.

J is TRBJ2-3 and V is TRBV7-6, with TRBD1 identical over 8 bases. This CDR3 is built from 15 residues. The germline V gene encodes CDR1 SGHVS and CDR2 FNYEAQ. J lost 3 bases, V lost 2 bases, and 4 bases had no gene match. This chain's CDR3 is CASSLRQGATDTQYF. The CDR3 region has the DNA TGTGCCAGCAGCTTAAGGCAGGGGGCGACAGATACGCAGTATTTT.

The chain joins TRBV5-4 to TRBJ1-2; TRBD1 is a possible D gene (6 bases). V lost 2 bases to trimming and J lost 4 bases, with 15 bases between them. The germline gives CDR1 SGHNT, CDR2 YYREEE (reference sequence). The CDR3 length is 15 residues. Here the CDR3 DNA reads TGTGCCAGCAGCTTACCGACAGGCCAGTTCTATGGCTACACCTTC. It codes for CASSLPTGQFYGYTF.

The rearrangement uses TRBV10-3 and TRBJ1-1, with D perhaps matching TRBD1 (5 bases). CDR1 and CDR2 from the germline V gene are ENHRY and SYGVKD. The CDR3 runs 13 residues. Trimming removed 10 bases at V and 5 bases at J, with 17 bases between. The CDR3 region has the DNA TGTGCCAGTAAAACAGGCCTCGAGACTGAAGCTTTCTTT. Its translation is CASKTGLETEAFF.

This chain connects TRBV19 to TRBJ2-3; TRBD2 matches at 7 bases. Germline V CDR1 and CDR2: LNHDA, SQIVND (reference sequence). Trimming cost V 6 bases and J 0 bases; bases outside gene matches: 3. This CDR3 has 14 residues. The DNA for the CDR3 is TGTGCCAGTAGACACGGGAGGAGCACAGATACGCAGTATTTT. It specifies CASRHGRSTDTQYF.

As to this clone: This CDR3 is also generated by other DNA sequences in the sample. The chain combines TRBV19 with TRBJ1-1; 10 bases map to TRBD1. The CDR3 covers 17 residues. Trimming took 4 bases from V and 0 from J; bases not matched to a gene: 8. Germline CDR1 and CDR2: LNHDA and SQIVND (reference sequence). The CDR3 DNA reads as TGTGCCAGTAGTAAGTGGAGGGACAGGGGCCTGAACACTGAAGCTTTCTTT. Translation: CASSKWRDRGLNTEAFF.

J is TRBJ2-3 and V is TRBV5-8; D gene uncertain. Trimming took 2 bases from V and 2 from J, leaving 6 bases between them. CDR1 and CDR2 (germline): SGHTS, YDEGEE. The CDR3 has 13 amino acids. DNA for the CDR3: TGTGCCAGCAGCTTAATAAACACAGATACGCAGTATTTT. This encodes CASSLINTDTQYF.

This chain connects TRBV10-1 to TRBJ2-5; 7 bases are shared with TRBD1. This CDR3 contains 15 residues. V lost 8 bases and J lost 2; bases outside the gene matches: 11. Germline V CDR1 and CDR2: WNHNN, SYGVQD (reference sequence). CDR3 residues: CASGLDRAPQETQYF. CDR3 nucleotides: TGCGCCAGCGGTTTAGACAGGGCTCCTCAAGAGACCCAGTACTTC.

The chain couples TRBV9 to TRBJ2-5, with 16 positions matching TRBD2. Germline lookup yields CDR1 SGDLS and CDR2 YYNGEE. Trimming removed 4 bases from V and 5 bases from J; junction bases left unmatched: 5. The CDR3 covers 16 residues. The CDR3 nucleotides read TGTGCCAGCAGCCCTCCGGGACTAGCGGGAGGGGAGACCCAGTACTTC. Its protein product is CASSPPGLAGGETQYF.

This clone was observed a handful of times. This chain uses TRBV11-2 with TRBJ2-1, with 10 positions matching TRBD2. CDR3 length: 15 amino acids. The ends lost 2 bases at V and 7 bases at J; junction bases unmatched: 5. CDR1 is SGHAT, CDR2 FQNNGV, per germline. The CDR3 region has the DNA TGTGCCAGCAGCTTAAGACTAGCGGGTGGGAATGAGCAGTTCTTC. Amino acids: CASSLRLAGGNEQFF.

This clone was picked up a small number of times. The rearrangement links TRBV20-1 to TRBJ1-2, with a weak D call TRBD1 (6 bases). The CDR3 is 11 residues long. Germline V gene sequence: CDR1 DFQATT, CDR2 SNEGSKA (reference sequence). The germline V and J ends were trimmed by 5 bases and 5 bases, with 9 bases remaining between them. The CDR3 sequence is CSARGGYGYTF. The CDR3 DNA reads as TGCAGTGCTCGAGGGGGGTATGGCTACACCTTC.

The chain joins TRBV6-6 to TRBJ2-5, with 9 bases matching TRBD1. The CDR3 sequence is 13 residues long. Germline V CDR1 and CDR2: MNHNY, SVGAGI (reference sequence). DNA of the CDR3: TGTGCTATTAAACAGGGGGCGAGGGAGACCCAGTACTTC. It encodes CAIKQGARETQYF.

This clone has just a few counts. The chain has TRBV6-6 and TRBJ2-7; a possible D gene is TRBD2 (6 bases). The CDR3 runs 15 residues. Trimming cost V 2 bases and J 2 bases, with 13 bases left between them. The V gene's germline CDR1 is MNHNY and CDR2 SVGAGI (reference sequence). This CDR3 is CASSYTRPGAYEQYF. The CDR3 nucleotides are TGTGCCAGCAGTTACACAAGACCGGGGGCCTACGAGCAGTACTTC.

This chain joins TRBV15 and TRBJ1-4, with D perhaps TRBD1 (6 bases). Germline assignment: CDR1 LNHNV and CDR2 YYDKDF (reference sequence). This CDR3 spans 16 amino acids. Trimming left V 0 bases short and J 8 bases short, with 16 bases between. The CDR3 bases are TGTGCCACCAGCAGAGACAGGGGTAGGGTTCGAGAAAAACTGTTTTTT. It yields the protein CATSRDRGRVREKLFF.

V is TRBV7-9 and J is TRBJ2-5, with 8 bases matching TRBD2. Germline CDR1 and CDR2: SEHNR and FQNEAQ (reference sequence). This CDR3 is built from 16 residues. Unmatched junction bases numbered 5, after V lost 2 bases and J lost 0 bases. This chain's CDR3 is CASSLRRGVNQETQYF. The DNA for the CDR3 is TGTGCCAGCAGCTTACGGCGGGGGGTTAACCAAGAGACCCAGTACTTC.

V usage is TRBV9 and J usage is TRBJ2-4, with no clear D. Germline V CDR1 and CDR2: SGDLS, YYNGEE. The CDR3 contains 17 residues. V gave up 0 bases and J gave up 1 base, with 14 bases separating them. The CDR3 protein is CASSVGADLEAKNIQYF. The DNA for the CDR3 is TGTGCCAGCAGCGTAGGGGCAGACTTGGAGGCCAAAAACATTCAGTACTTC.

Here the CDR3 reads CASSLGGQDYGYTF. The CDR3 coding sequence is TGTGCCAGCAGCTTGGGTGGACAGGACTATGGCTACACCTTC. The chain couples TRBV5-6 to TRBJ1-2; TRBD1 agrees at 7 bases. J gave up 3 bases and V 0 bases, and 2 bases lay outside the gene matches. The CDR3 runs to 14 residues. Germline loops: CDR1 SGHDT, CDR2 YYEEEE.

The chain links TRBV2 to TRBJ2-7; unclear D gene. The V and J ends lost 4 bases and 5 bases respectively, with 15 bases between them. This CDR3 is 14 amino acids long. CDR1 is SNHLY and CDR2 is FYNNEI in the germline V gene. This chain's CDR3 is CASSGDGKMDEQYF. The CDR3 DNA reads as TGTGCCAGCAGTGGTGACGGTAAGATGGACGAGCAGTACTTC.

The chain is built from TRBV7-9 and TRBJ2-7; TRBD2 aligns across 8 bases. The CDR3 length is 15 residues. Trimming cost V 8 bases and J 0 bases; bases outside gene matches: 9. The V gene's germline CDR1 is SEHNR and CDR2 FQNEAQ (reference sequence). The DNA of the CDR3 is TGTGCCAGCTTATCCGGGGGGGTGAGCTCCTACGAGCAGTACTTC. Translated: CASLSGGVSSYEQYF.

The genes are TRBV5-8 and TRBJ1-6, with 7 positions matching TRBD1. There are 14 residues in the CDR3. With V trimmed by 4 bases and J by 7 bases, 5 bases remained unmatched. Germline values: CDR1 SGHTS, CDR2 YDEGEE. In DNA form, the CDR3 reads TGTGCCAGCAGCGTGACAGGGCTCAATTCACCCCTCCACTTT. The encoded protein is CASSVTGLNSPLHF.

The chain combines TRBV7-9 with TRBJ1-5; unclear D gene. CDR1 and CDR2 (germline): SEHNR, FQNEAQ (reference sequence). V was cut by 1 base and J by 7 bases, with 5 bases left in between. The CDR3 is 12 amino acids. The CDR3 reads CASSLDWQPQHF. The CDR3 DNA sequence: TGTGCCAGCAGCTTAGACTGGCAGCCCCAGCATTTT. The full variable domain, completed using reference TRBV7-9 and TRBJ1-5, is DTGVSQNPRHKITKRGQNVTFRCDPISEHNRLYWYRQTLGQGPEFLTYFQNEAQLEKSRLLSDRFSAERPKGSFSTLEIQRTEQGDSAMYLCASSLDWQPQHFGDGTRLSIL.

There are a few counts of this clone. V is TRBV7-9 and J is TRBJ1-1; weak D call: TRBD1 (6 bases). Trimming removed 1 base at V and 8 bases at J, with 11 bases between. The CDR3 has 13 residues. Germline V gene data show CDR1 as SEHNR and CDR2 as FQNEAQ (reference sequence). CDR3 in amino acids: CASSLGGAREAFF. In DNA, the CDR3 is TGTGCCAGCAGCTTAGGGGGGGCGAGAGAAGCTTTCTTT.

The CDR3 coding sequence is TGTGCCAGCTCACACGGAGCTGGTGGAAACACCATATATTTT. Translated, it gives CASSHGAGGNTIYF. The chain combines TRBV18 with TRBJ1-3; D not resolved. Between the trimmed V and J ends, which lost 4 bases and 3 bases, there was a span of 10 bases. The CDR3 sequence is 14 residues long. Per the germline V gene, CDR1 is KGHSH and CDR2 is LQKENI.